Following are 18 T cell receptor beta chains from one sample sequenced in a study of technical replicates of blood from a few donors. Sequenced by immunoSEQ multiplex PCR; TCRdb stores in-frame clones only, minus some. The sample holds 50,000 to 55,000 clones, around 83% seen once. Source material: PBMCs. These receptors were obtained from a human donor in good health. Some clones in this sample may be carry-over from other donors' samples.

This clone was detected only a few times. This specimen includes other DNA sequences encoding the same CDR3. This CDR3 reads CASSYSTGSTEAFF. The CDR3 DNA sequence: TGTGCCAGCAGTTATTCGACAGGATCCACTGAAGCTTTCTTT. J is TRBJ1-1 and V is TRBV6-5, with D perhaps TRBD1 (6 bases). V dropped 3 bases and J dropped 4 bases, with 12 bases sitting between them. Germline V lookup: CDR1 MNHEY, CDR2 SVGAGI. The CDR3 runs to 14 residues.

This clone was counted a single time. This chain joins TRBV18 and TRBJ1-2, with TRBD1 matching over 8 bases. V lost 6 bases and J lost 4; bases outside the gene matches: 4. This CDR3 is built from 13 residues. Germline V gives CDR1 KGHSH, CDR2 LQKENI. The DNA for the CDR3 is TGTGCCAGCTCTGGACAGGGTTCCTATGGCTACACCTTC. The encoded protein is CASSGQGSYGYTF.

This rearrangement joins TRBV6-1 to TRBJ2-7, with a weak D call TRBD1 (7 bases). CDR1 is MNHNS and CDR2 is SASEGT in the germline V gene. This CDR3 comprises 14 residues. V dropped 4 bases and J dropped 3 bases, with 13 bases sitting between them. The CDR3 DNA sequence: TGTGCCAGCAGTGGGGGGGACAGAAACTACGAGCAGTACTTC. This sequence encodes CASSGGDRNYEQYF.

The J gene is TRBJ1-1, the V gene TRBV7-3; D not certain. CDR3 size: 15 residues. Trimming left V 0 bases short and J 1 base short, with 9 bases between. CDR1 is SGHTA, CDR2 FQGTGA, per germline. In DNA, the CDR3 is TGTGCCAGCAGCTTAACTACAGATTCGAACACTGAAGCTTTCTTT. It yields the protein CASSLTTDSNTEAFF.

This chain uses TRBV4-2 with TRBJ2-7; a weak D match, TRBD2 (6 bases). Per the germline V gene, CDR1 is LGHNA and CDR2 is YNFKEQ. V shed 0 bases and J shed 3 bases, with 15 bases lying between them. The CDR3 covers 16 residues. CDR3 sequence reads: CASSQDVAVSFYEQYF. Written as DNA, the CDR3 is TGTGCCAGCAGCCAAGACGTAGCGGTATCCTTCTACGAGCAGTACTTC.

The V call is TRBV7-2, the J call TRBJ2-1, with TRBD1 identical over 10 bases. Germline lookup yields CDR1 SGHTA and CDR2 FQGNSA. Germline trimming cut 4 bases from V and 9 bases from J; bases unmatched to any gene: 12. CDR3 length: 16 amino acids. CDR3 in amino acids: CASSSWRDRGGGEQFF. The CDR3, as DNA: TGTGCCAGCAGCTCCTGGCGGGACAGGGGAGGAGGTGAGCAGTTCTTC. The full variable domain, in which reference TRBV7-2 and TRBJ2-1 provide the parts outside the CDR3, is GAGVSQSPSNKVTEKGKDVELRCDPISGHTALYWYRQSLGQGLEFLIYFQGNSAPDKSGLPSDRFSAERTGGSVSTLTIQRTQQEDSAVYLCASSSWRDRGGGEQFFGPGTRLTVL.

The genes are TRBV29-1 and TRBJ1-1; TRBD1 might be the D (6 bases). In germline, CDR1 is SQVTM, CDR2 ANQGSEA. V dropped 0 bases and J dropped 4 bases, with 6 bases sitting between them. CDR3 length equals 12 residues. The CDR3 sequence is CSVEEGATEAFF. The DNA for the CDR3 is TGCAGCGTTGAAGAGGGGGCCACTGAAGCTTTCTTT.

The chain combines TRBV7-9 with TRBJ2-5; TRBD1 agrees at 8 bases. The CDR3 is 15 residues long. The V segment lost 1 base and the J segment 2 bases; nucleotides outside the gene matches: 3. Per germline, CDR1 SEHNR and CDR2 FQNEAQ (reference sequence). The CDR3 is CASSLGTGQQETQYF. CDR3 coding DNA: TGTGCCAGCAGCTTAGGGACAGGGCAACAAGAGACCCAGTACTTC.

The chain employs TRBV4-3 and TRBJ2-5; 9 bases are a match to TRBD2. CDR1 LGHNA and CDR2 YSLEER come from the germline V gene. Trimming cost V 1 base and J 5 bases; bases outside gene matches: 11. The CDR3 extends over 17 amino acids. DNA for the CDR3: TGCGCCAGCAGCCAAGTTTTTTCGCTAGCGGGAAAGGAGACCCAGTACTTC. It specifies CASSQVFSLAGKETQYF.

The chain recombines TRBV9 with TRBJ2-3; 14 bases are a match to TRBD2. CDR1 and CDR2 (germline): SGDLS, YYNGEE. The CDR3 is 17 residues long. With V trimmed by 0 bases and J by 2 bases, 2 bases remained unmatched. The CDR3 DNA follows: TGTGCCAGCAGCGTAGGGACTAGCGGGGGGTACACAGATACGCAGTATTTT. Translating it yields CASSVGTSGGYTDTQYF.

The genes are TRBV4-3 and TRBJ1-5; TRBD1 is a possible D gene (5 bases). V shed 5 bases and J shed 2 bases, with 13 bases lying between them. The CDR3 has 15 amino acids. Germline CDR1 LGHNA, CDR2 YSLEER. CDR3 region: CASSIDSGGNQPQHF. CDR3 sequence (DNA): TGCGCCAGCAGCATAGACTCGGGGGGCAATCAGCCCCAGCATTTT.

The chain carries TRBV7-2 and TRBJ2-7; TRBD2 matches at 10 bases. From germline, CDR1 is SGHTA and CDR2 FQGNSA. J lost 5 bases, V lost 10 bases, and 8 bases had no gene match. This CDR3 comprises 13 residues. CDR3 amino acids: CAITVLAGHEQYF. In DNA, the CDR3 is TGTGCCATAACGGTACTAGCGGGGCACGAGCAGTACTTC.

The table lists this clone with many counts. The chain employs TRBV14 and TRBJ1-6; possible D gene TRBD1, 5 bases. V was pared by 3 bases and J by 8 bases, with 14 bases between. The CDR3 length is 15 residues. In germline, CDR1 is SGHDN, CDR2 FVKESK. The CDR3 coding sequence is TGTGCCAGCAGCCAGTGGGGCTCGAGGTATTCACCCCTCCACTTT. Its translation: CASSQWGSRYSPLHF.

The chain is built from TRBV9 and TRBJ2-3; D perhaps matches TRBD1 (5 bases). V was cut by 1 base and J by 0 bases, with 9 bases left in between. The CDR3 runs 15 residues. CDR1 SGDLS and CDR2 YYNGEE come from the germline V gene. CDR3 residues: CASSVSPGSTDTQYF. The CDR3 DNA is TGTGCCAGCAGCGTATCTCCAGGGAGCACAGATACGCAGTATTTT.

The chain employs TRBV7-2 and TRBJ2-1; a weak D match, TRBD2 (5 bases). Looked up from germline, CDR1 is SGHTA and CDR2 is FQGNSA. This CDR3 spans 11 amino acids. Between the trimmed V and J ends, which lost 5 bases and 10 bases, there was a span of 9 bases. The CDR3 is CASSPGVEQFF. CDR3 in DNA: TGTGCCAGCAGCCCCGGGGTAGAGCAGTTCTTC.

The CDR3: CASSGDGTGGREQYF. The CDR3 DNA follows: TGTGCCAGCAGCGGAGACGGGACAGGGGGCCGCGAGCAGTACTTC. The chain combines TRBV9 with TRBJ2-7, with 12 bases identical to TRBD1. This CDR3 region has 15 residues. Germline CDR1 SGDLS, CDR2 YYNGEE. After removal of 3 bases from V and 6 bases from J, the junction contained 7 bases not matched to a gene.

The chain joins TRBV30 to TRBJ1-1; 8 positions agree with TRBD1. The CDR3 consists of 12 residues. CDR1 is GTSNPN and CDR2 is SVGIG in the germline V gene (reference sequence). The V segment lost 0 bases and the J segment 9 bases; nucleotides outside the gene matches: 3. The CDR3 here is CAWSVPGGKAFF. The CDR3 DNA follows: TGTGCCTGGAGTGTACCAGGGGGCAAAGCTTTCTTT.

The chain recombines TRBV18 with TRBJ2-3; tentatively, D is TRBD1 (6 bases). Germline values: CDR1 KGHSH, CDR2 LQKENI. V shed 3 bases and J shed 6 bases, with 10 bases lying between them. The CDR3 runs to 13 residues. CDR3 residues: CASSPDSSDTQYF. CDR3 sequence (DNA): TGTGCCAGCTCACCGGACAGTTCGGATACGCAGTATTTT.